This TCR beta chain was captured in a study of T cell changes during pregnancy in multiple sclerosis. Generated by immunoSEQ multiplex PCR, the TCRdb table keeps only in-frame clones and is missing some. Among about 39,000 clones, approximately 94% were seen once, and the ten largest hold around 0.33%. Germline CDR1 SGDLS, CDR2 YYNGEE. The CDR3 has 17 amino acids. V was pared by 4 bases and J by 4 bases, with 23 bases between. The V and J genes are TRBV9 and TRBJ2-5; tentative D call: TRBD2 (5 bases). The sequencing here drew on CD4+ T cells from peripheral blood mononuclear cells, taken after pregnancy. The TCR was taken from a female donor with multiple sclerosis, enrolled in a pregnancy study. The CDR3 DNA reads as TGTGCCAGCAGCCCGCGGTCGCTAGCCTTGGTGGGAGAGACCCAGTACTTC. This codes for CASSPRSLALVGETQYF.